This T cell receptor beta chain was observed in a study of OX40 agonist ivuxolimab in advanced cancers. Study-wide background: Patients received the agonistic anti-OX40 (CD134) antibody ivuxolimab. Ivuxolimab doses were 0.01, 0.1, 0.3, 1.5, 3 or 10 mg/kg every 2 weeks. Under the entry rules, prior anti-PD-1, anti-PD-L1 or anti-CTLA-4 therapy was allowed, and more than 35% had some.

The length of the CDR3 is 17 residues. Trimming cost V 5 bases and J 7 bases; bases outside gene matches: 18. The V gene's germline CDR1 is SEHNR and CDR2 FQNEAQ (reference sequence). Repertoires were generated with immunoSEQ multiplex PCR, while TCRdb's copy carries only in-frame clones and drops some. This table has about 14,000 clones, 77% appearing once. Specimen: CD4+ or CD8+ T cells sorted from blood, collected in a trial of the OX40 agonist ivuxolimab. This TCR derives from an adult with an advanced solid tumor such as melanoma, head and neck, liver or kidney cancer. The chain couples TRBV7-9 to TRBJ2-7, with 9 bases lining up with TRBD2. The chain's CDR3 is CASSPGIAGVLRREQYF. The DNA of the CDR3 is TGTGCCAGCAGCCCGGGGATAGCGGGAGTCCTAAGGCGGGAGCAGTACTTC.